This T cell receptor beta chain was documented in a study of CD39 and CD103 CD8 tumor-infiltrating T cells. CDR1 is MNHNS and CDR2 is SASEGT in the germline V gene. The CDR3 spans 13 residues. Trimming pared 6 bases from V and 0 bases from J, leaving 9 bases between. TCRdb keeps only in-frame clones here, not all; method: immunoSEQ multiplex PCR. The table includes approximately 700 clones, 55% detected once. This receptor was obtained from a human donor with head and neck squamous cell carcinoma. Sequencing was performed on CD39+ CD103+ CD8+ T cells sorted from the tumor. The sample's subset: CD103+CD39+ double-positive CD45RA- CD8 T cells. The chain couples TRBV6-1 to TRBJ2-7; possible D gene TRBD1, 5 bases. The CDR3 nucleotides read TGTGCCAGCAGGGACATCCTCTCCTACGAGCAGTACTTC. Translation gives CASRDILSYEQYF.